These T cell receptor beta chains were read from a single sample in a study of early T cells in non-severe SARS-CoV-2 infection. One entry per CDR3 protein, called by TCRdb with MiXCR from the 5' RACE reads. The top ten hold 3% to 4% of the sample, which has about 69,000 distinct CDR3 sequences, about 4.9% seen once. The sequencing used whole blood, collected at baseline. Source of these receptors: an adult who was a healthcare worker with PCR-confirmed SARS-CoV-2 infection or an uninfected control (not recorded which). The donor label of this sample is uncertain. Each CDR3 is given with its conserved first and last residue. Fields, in order: J gene, D gene, V gene, clone size, CDR3 protein, CDR3 DNA. A D gene is named only where the DNA matches it firmly. The size field is filled for only some rows; it gives once, few, many or a size class.

TRBJ2-1	-	TRBV4-3	many	CASSQVRAGQPFYNEQFF	TGCGCCAGCAGCCAAGTCAGGGCCGGGCAGCCTTTCTACAATGAGCAGTTCTTC
TRBJ2-2	-	TRBV2	-	CASIEEASGELFF	TGTGCCAGCATAGAGGAGGCCTCCGGGGAGCTGTTTTTT
TRBJ2-1	-	TRBV6-1	-	CASTFRGRTNGNEQFF	TGTGCCAGCACTTTCAGGGGACGGACCAACGGCAATGAGCAGTTCTTC
TRBJ2-7	TRBD2	TRBV29-1	-	CSVEGSSGGAYEQYF	TGCAGCGTTGAAGGCTCTAGCGGGGGGGCCTACGAGCAGTACTTC
TRBJ2-1	TRBD2	TRBV12-3/TRBV12-4	many	CASSRSGGPYNEQFF	TGTGCCAGCAGCAGAAGCGGGGGACCGTACAATGAGCAGTTCTTC
TRBJ1-2	TRBD1	TRBV7-2	many	CASSLAPETGGIGYTF	TGTGCCAGCAGCTTAGCCCCCGAGACAGGGGGAATTGGCTACACCTTC
TRBJ2-2	TRBD2	TRBV14	few	CASSRIGSGGPTGELFF	TGTGCCAGCAGCCGAATCGGTAGCGGGGGCCCCACCGGGGAGCTGTTTTTT
TRBJ2-7	-	TRBV28	many	CASLRSRGGSYEQYF	TGTGCCAGCCTCCGGTCACGTGGGGGCTCCTACGAGCAGTACTTC
TRBJ1-5	-	TRBV28	many	CAIPGRGNSNQPQHF	TGTGCCATCCCTGGGAGAGGTAATAGCAATCAGCCCCAGCATTTT
TRBJ1-4	-	TRBV5-6	few	CASSGLVMGGAPNEKLFF	TGTGCCAGCAGCGGGCTGGTTATGGGGGGCGCCCCTAATGAAAAACTGTTTTTT
TRBJ2-7	TRBD1	TRBV10-2	few	CASSERDRGTHEQYF	TGCGCCAGCAGTGAGCGGGACAGGGGGACCCACGAGCAGTACTTC
TRBJ2-6	-	TRBV27	many	CASSPHLSGANVLTF	TGTGCCAGCAGTCCCCATCTCTCTGGGGCCAACGTCCTGACTTTC
TRBJ2-3	-	TRBV7-2	many	CASSLTRSTDTQYF	TGTGCCAGCAGCTTAACTAGGAGCACAGATACGCAGTATTTT
TRBJ1-2	-	TRBV29-1	many	CSVGGGFGYGYTF	TGCAGCGTGGGGGGCGGTTTTGGCTATGGCTACACCTTC
TRBJ2-2	-	TRBV7-3	-	CASSYRVNTGELFF	TGTGCCAGCAGCTACAGGGTCAACACCGGGGAGCTGTTTTTT
TRBJ2-2	TRBD2	TRBV10-2	-	CASSESGLAGAGELFF	TGCGCCAGCAGTGAGTCGGGACTAGCGGGGGCCGGGGAGCTGTTTTTT
TRBJ2-7	TRBD1	TRBV18	many	CASSPRGGIDEQYF	TGTGCCAGCTCACCCCGAGGGGGCATCGACGAGCAGTACTTC
TRBJ1-1	-	TRBV27	-	CASSILLNTEAFF	TGTGCCAGCAGCATCTTATTGAACACTGAAGCTTTCTTT
TRBJ1-2	TRBD1	TRBV5-8	many	CASQRDREGYGYTF	TGTGCCAGCCAACGAGACAGGGAAGGCTATGGCTACACCTTC
TRBJ2-7	TRBD1	TRBV7-3	many	CASSPQDRSYEQYF	TGTGCCAGCAGCCCCCAGGACAGGTCCTATGAGCAGTACTTC
TRBJ2-4	-	TRBV5-6	many	CASSLDRRDIQYF	TGTGCCAGCAGCTTGGACAGGAGGGACATTCAGTACTTC
TRBJ2-7	-	TRBV5-1	-	CASSSTYSYEQYF	TGCGCCAGCAGCTCGACGTACTCCTACGAGCAGTACTTC
TRBJ1-1	-	TRBV29-1	-	CSVETATNTEAFF	TGCAGCGTTGAAACAGCGACGAACACTGAAGCTTTCTTT
TRBJ1-5	-	TRBV6-2/TRBV6-3	many	CASRDSNQPQHF	TGTGCCAGCAGGGATAGCAATCAGCCCCAGCATTTT
TRBJ2-3	-	TRBV29-1	-	CSVANQNVPDTQYF	TGCAGCGTTGCGAACCAAAATGTCCCAGATACGCAGTATTTT
TRBJ1-1	-	TRBV10-2	many	CASSESGGLNTEAFF	TGCGCCAGCAGTGAGTCGGGAGGGTTGAACACTGAAGCTTTCTTT
TRBJ1-3	TRBD1	TRBV30	-	CAHGTASSGNTIYF	TGTGCCCACGGGACAGCCAGCTCTGGAAACACCATATATTTT
TRBJ2-3	TRBD2	TRBV10-2	-	CAGRLADTDTQYF	TGCGCCGGGAGACTAGCGGACACAGATACGCAGTATTTT